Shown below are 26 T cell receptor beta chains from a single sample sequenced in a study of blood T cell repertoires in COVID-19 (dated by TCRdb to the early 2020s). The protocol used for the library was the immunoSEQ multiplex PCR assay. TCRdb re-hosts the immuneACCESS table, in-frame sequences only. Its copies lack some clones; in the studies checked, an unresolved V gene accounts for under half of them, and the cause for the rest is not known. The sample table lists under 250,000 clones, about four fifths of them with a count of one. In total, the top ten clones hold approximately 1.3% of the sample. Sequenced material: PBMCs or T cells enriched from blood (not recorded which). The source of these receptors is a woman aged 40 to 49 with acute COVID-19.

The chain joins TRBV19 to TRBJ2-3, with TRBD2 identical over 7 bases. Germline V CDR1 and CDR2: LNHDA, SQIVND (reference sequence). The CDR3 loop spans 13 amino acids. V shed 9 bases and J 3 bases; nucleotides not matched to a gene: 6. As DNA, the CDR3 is TGTGCCAGCCAAGTCGGGAGGACAGATACGCAGTATTTT. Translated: CASQVGRTDTQYF.

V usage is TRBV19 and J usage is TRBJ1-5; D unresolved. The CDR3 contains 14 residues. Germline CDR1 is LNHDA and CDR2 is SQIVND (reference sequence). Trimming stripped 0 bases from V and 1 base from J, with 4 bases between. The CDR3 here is CASSIDVSNQPQHF. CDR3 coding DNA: TGTGCCAGTAGTATAGATGTAAGCAATCAGCCCCAGCATTTT. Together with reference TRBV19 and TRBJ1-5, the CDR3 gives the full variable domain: DGGITQSPKYLFRKEGQNVTLSCEQNLNHDAMYWYRQDPGQGLRLIYYSQIVNDFQKGDIAEGYSVSREKKESFPLTVTSAQKNPTAFYLCASSIDVSNQPQHFGDGTRLSIL.

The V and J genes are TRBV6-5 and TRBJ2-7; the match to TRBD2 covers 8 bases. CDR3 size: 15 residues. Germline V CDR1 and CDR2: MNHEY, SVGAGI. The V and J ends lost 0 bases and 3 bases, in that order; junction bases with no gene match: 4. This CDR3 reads CASSYSSGGVYEQYF. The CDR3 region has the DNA TGTGCCAGCAGTTACTCGTCCGGGGGGGTCTACGAGCAGTACTTC.

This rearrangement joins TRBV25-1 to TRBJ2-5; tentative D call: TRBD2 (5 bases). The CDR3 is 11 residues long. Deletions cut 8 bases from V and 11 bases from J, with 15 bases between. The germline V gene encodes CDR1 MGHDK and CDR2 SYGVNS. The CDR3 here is CASGLGPGQYF. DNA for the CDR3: TGTGCCAGCGGCCTTGGTCCGGGACAGTACTTC.

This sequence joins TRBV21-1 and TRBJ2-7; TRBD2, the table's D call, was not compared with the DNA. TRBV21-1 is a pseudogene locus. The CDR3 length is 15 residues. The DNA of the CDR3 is TGTGCCAGCTGCCCCGGGGGGAGAGCCTCCTACGAGCAGTACTTC. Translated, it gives CASCPGGRASYEQYF.

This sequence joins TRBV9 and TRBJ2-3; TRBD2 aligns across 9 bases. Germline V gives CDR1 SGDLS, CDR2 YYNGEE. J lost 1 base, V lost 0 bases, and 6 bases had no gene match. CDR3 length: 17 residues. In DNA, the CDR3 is TGTGCCAGCAGCGTAGGAGATAGCGGGAGTGGCACAGATACGCAGTATTTT. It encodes CASSVGDSGSGTDTQYF.

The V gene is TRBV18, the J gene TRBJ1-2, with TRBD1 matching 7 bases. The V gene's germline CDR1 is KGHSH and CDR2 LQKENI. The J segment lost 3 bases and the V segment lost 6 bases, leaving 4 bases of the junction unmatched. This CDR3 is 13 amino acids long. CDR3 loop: CASSAGTDYGYTF. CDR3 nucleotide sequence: TGTGCCAGCTCGGCCGGGACAGACTATGGCTACACCTTC.

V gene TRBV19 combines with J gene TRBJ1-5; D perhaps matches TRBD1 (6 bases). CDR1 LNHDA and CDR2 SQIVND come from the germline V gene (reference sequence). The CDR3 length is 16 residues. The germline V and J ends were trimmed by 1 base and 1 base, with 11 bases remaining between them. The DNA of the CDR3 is TGTGCCAGTAGTATAGCCAGGGGAGGGAGCAATCAGCCCCAGCATTTT. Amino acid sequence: CASSIARGGSNQPQHF.

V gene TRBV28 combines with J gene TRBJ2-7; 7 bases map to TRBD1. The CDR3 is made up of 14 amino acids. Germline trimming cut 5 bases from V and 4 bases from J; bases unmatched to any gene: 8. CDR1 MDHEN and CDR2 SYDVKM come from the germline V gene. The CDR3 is CASSPQTGNYEQYF. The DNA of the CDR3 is TGTGCCAGCAGTCCACAGACAGGGAATTACGAGCAGTACTTC.

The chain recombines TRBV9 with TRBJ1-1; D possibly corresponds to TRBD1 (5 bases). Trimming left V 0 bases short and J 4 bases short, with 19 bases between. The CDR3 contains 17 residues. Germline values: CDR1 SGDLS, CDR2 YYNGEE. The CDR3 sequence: CASSVAPGHRTGTEAFF. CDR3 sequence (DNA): TGTGCCAGCAGCGTAGCCCCAGGGCATCGGACGGGCACTGAAGCTTTCTTT. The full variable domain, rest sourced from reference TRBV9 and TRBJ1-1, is DSGVTQTPKHLITATGQRVTLRCSPRSGDLSVYWYQQSLDQGLQFLIQYYNGEERAKGNILERFSAQQFPDLHSELNLSSLELGDSALYFCASSVAPGHRTGTEAFFGQGTRLTVV.

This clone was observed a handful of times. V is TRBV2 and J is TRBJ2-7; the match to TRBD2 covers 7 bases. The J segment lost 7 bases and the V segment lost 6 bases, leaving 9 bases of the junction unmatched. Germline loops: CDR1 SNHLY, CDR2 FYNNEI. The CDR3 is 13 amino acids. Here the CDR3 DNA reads TGTGCCAGCAGCGGGGACTATATAGGAGAGCAGTACTTC. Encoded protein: CASSGDYIGEQYF.

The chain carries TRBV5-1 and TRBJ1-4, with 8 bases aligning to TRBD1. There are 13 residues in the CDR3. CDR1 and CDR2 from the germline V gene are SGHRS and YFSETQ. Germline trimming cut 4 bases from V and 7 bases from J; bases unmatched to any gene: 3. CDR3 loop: CASSQTGVEKLFF. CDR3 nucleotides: TGCGCCAGCAGCCAGACAGGGGTTGAAAAACTGTTTTTT.

The CDR3 bases are TGTGCCAGCAGCCTCCTAACACTAGCGGGGGGCGGAAACATTCAGTACTTC. Translated, it gives CASSLLTLAGGGNIQYF. V is TRBV6-2 or TRBV6-3 and J is TRBJ2-4, with TRBD2 matching 12 bases. The CDR3 runs to 17 residues. Germline values: CDR1 MNHEY, CDR2 SVGEGT. J gave up 6 bases and V 6 bases, and 12 bases lay outside the gene matches.

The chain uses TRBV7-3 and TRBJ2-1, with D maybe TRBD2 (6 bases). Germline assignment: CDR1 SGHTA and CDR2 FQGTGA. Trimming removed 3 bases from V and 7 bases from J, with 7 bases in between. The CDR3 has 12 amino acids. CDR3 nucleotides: TGTGCCAGCAGCTTCGCGGGGAATGAGCAGTTCTTC. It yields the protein CASSFAGNEQFF.

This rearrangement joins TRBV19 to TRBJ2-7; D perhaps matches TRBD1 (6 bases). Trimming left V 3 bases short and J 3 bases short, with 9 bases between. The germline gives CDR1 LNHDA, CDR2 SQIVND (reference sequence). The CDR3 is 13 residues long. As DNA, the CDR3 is TGTGCCAGTAGTATGGCAGGGGACTACGAGCAGTACTTC. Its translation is CASSMAGDYEQYF.

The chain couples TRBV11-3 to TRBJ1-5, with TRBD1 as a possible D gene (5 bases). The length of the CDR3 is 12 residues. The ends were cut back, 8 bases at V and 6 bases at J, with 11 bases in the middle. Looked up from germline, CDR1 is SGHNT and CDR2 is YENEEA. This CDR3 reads CASAGGFQPQHF. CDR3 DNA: TGTGCCAGCGCGGGGGGGTTTCAGCCCCAGCATTTT.

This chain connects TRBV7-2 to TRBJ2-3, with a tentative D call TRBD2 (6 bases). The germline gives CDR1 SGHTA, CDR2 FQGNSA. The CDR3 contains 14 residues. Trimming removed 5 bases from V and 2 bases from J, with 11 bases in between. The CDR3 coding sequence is TGTGCCAGCAGCCTCGGGGGAAACACAGATACGCAGTATTTT. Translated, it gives CASSLGGNTDTQYF.

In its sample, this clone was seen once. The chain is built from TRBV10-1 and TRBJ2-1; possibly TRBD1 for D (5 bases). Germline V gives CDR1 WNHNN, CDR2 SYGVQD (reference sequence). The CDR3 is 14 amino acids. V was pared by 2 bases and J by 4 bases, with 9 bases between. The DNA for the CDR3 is TGCGCCAGCAGTGAGGGCCGACAGTACAATGAGCAGTTCTTC. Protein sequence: CASSEGRQYNEQFF.

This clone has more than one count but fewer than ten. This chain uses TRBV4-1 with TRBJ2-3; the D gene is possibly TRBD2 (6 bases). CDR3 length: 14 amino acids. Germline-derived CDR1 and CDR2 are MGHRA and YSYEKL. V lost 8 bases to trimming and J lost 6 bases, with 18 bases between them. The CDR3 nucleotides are TGCGCCAGCCGACCTTCGGCGGGGACCGATACGCAGTATTTT. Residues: CASRPSAGTDTQYF.

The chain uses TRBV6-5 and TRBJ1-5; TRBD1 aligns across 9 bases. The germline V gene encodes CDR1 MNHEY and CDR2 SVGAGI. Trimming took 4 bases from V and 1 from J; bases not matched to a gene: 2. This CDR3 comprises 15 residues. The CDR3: CASSWTGESNQPQHF. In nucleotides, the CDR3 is TGTGCCAGCAGTTGGACAGGGGAGAGCAATCAGCCCCAGCATTTT.

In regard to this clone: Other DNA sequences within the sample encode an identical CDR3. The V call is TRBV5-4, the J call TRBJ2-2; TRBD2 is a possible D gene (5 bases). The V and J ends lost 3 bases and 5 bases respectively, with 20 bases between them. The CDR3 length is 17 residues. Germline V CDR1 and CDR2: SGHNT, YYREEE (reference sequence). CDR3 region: CASSSPTSGNPTGELFF. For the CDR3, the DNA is TGTGCCAGCAGCTCCCCCACTAGTGGGAACCCAACCGGGGAGCTGTTTTTT. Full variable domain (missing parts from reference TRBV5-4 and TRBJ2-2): ETGVTQSPTHLIKTRGQQVTLRCSSQSGHNTVSWYQQALGQGPQFIFQYYREEENGRGNFPPRFSGLQFPNYSSELNVNALELDDSALYLCASSSPTSGNPTGELFFGEGSRLTVL.

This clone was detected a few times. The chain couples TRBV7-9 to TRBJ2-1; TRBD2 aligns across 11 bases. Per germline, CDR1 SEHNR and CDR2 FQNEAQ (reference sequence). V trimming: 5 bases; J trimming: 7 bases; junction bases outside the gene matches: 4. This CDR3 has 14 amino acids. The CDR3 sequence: CASSRLAGNNEQFF. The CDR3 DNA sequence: TGTGCCAGCAGCCGACTAGCGGGGAATAATGAGCAGTTCTTC. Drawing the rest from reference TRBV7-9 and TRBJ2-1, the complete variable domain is DTGVSQNPRHKITKRGQNVTFRCDPISEHNRLYWYRQTLGQGPEFLTYFQNEAQLEKSRLLSDRFSAERPKGSFSTLEIQRTEQGDSAMYLCASSRLAGNNEQFFGPGTRLTVL.

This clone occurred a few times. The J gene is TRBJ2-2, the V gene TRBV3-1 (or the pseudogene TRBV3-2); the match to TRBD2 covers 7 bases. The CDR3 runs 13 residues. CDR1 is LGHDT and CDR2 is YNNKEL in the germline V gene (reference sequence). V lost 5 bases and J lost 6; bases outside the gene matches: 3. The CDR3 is CASSFAGAGELFF. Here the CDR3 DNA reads TGTGCCAGCAGCTTCGCGGGGGCCGGGGAGCTGTTTTTT.

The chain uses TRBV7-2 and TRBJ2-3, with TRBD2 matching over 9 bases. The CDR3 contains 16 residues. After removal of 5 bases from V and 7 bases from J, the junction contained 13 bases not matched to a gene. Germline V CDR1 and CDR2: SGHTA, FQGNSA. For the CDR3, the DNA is TGTGCCAGCAGCCCCCCCAGCGGGGGGCCGGGAAATACGCAGTATTTT. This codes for CASSPPSGGPGNTQYF.

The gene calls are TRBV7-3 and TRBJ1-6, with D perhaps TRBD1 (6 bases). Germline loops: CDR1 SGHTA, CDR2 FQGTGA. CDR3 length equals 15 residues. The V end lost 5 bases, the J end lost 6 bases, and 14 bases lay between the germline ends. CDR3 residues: CASSRDRNINSPLHF. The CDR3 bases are TGTGCCAGCAGCCGCGACAGGAATATTAATTCACCCCTCCACTTT.

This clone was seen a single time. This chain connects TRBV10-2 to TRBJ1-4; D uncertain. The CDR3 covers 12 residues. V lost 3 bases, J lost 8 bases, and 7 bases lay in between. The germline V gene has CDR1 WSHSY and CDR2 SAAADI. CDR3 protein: CASSDLREKLFF. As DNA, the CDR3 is TGCGCCAGCAGTGATCTAAGAGAAAAACTGTTTTTT.